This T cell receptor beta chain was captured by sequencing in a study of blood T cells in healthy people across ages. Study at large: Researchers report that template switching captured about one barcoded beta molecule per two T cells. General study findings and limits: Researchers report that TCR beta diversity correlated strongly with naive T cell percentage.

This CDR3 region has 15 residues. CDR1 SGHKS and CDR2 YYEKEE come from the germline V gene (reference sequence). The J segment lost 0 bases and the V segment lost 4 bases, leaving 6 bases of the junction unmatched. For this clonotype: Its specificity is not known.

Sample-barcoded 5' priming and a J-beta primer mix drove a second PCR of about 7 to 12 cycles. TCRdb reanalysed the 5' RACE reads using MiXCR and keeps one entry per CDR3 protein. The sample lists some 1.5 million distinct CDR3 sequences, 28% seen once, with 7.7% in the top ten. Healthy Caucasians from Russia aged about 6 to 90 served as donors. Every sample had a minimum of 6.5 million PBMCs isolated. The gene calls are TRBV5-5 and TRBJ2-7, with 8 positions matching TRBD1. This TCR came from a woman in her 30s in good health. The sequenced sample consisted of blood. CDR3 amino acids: CASSTRDRYSYEQYF. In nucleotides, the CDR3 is TGTGCCAGCAGCACTCGGGACAGGTACTCCTACGAGCAGTACTTC.